Listed here is a single T cell receptor (beta chain). What it binds is not known. TCRdb keeps only in-frame clones here, not all; method: immunoSEQ multiplex PCR. The sample yields around 70,000 clones, 90% seen once. Per the germline V gene, CDR1 is SNHLY and CDR2 is FYNNEI. V lost 8 bases and J 1 base, leaving 16 bases between the germline ends. The CDR3 loop spans 15 amino acids. This sample was included in a study of cytotoxic CD8 clonotypes in ibrutinib-treated CLL. Study-level background: Partial responses numbered some 25 and complete responses 2; after a median about six years, roughly 14 stayed remitted and about 12 progressed.

General study results and limits: Clonality was higher at baseline than in age-matched healthy donors and tracked circulating CD8+ T-cell counts. Clonality went higher at ibrutinib response and then dropped back toward baseline at progression. Progressing and sustained-remission patients had different sampling times.

The V call is TRBV2, the J call TRBJ2-3; maybe TRBD1 (5 bases). The sample here was PBMCs, taken after 12 months of ibrutinib treatment. This TCR was recovered from a human donor with chronic lymphocytic leukemia. The CDR3 DNA sequence: TGTGCCAGCCTCTCAGGGCCGCGTGGCACAGATACGCAGTATTTT. It is translated as CASLSGPRGTDTQYF.